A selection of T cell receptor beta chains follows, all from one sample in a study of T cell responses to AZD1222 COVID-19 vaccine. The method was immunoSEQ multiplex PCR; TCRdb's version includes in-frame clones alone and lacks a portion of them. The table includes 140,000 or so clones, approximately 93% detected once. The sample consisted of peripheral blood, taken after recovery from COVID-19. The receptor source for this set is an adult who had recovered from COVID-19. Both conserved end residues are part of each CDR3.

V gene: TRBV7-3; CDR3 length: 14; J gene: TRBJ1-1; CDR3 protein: CASSLRGMNTEAFF
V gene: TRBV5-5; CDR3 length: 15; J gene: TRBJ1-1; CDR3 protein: CASNPRQGPGTEAFF
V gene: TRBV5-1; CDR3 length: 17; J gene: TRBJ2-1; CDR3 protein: CASSLGGSALTYNEQFF
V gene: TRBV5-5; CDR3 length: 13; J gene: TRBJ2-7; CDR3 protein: CASSLREGYEQYF
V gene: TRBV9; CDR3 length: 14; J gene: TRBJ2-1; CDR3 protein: CASSGRASVWEQFF
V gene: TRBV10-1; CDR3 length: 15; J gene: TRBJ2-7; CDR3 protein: CASSGRNSGTYEQYF
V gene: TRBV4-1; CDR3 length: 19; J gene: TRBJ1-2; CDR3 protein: CASSQDLSFEGFVLDGYTF
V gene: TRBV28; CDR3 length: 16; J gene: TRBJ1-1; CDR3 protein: CASSLDGRIKNTEAFF
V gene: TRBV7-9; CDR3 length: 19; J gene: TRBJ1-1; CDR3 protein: CASSLDPTETGPMNTEAFF
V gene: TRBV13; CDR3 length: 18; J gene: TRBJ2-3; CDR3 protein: CASSRGLAGGPSTDTQYF
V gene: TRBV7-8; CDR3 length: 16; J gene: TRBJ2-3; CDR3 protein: CASSLVGGSLPDTQYF
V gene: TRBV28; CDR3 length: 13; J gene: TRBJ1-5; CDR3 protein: CASSRPGSQPQHF
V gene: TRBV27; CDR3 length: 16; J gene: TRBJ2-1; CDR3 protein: CASSSGTSGRVDEQFF
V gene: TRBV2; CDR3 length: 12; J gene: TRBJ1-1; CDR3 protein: CASGTYNTEAFF
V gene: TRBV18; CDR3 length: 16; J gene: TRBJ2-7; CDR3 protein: CASSTTAFGHAYEQYF
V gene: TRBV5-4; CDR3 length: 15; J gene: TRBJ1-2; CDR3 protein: CASSSGQGDGNGYTF
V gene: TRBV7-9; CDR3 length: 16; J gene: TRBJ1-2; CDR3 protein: CASSLAPLEGVGGYTF
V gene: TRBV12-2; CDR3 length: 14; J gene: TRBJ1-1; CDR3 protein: CASRGDSKNTEAFF
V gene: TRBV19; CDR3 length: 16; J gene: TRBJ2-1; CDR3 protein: CASSIERAQTYNEQFF
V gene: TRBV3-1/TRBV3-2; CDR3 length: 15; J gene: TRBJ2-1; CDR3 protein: CASSRRVSSYNEQFF
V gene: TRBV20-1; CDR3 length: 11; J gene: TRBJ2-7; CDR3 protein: CSAHGGYEQYF
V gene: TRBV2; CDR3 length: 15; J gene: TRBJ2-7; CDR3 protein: CASSEEGLAGAEQYF
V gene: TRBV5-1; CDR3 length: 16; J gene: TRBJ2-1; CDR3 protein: CASSWQTSGSSSEQFF
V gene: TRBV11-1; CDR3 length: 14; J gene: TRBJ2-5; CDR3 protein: CASSPNPRGETQYF
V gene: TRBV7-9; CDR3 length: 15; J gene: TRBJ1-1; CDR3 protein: CASSLAQGMNTEAFF
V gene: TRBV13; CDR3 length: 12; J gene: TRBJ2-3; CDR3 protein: CASSLVADTQYF
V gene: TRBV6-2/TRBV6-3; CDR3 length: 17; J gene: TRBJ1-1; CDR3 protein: CASSYPRGQLMNTEAFF
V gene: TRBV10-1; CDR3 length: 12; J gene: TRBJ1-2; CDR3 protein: CASSEEGHGYTF
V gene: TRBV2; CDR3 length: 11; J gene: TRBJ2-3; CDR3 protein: CASSRADTQYF
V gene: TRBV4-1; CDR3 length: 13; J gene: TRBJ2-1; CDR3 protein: CASSHPGDRAQFF
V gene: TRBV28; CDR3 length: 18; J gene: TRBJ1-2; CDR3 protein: CASFNPGDRDIIDYGYTF
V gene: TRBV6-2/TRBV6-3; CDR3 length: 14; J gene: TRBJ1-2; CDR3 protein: CASSPPTGIDGYTF
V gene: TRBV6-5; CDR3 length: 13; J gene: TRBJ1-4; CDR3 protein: CASRQRGGEKLFF